The 6 T cell receptor beta chains below all came from one sample that was sequenced in a study of T-cell reconstitution after alpha-beta-depleted transplantation in children. Unique molecular identifiers tagged the TCRbeta library. TCRdb itself ran the PCR reads through MiXCR, one entry per CDR3 protein. The table shows about 500,000 distinct CDR3 sequences, with about 31% occurring only once. The sequences come from PBMCs from the stem cell graft donor, collected from the stem cell graft. The receptors stem from a human donor who donated a stem cell graft to a child with aplastic anemia.

The rearrangement joins TRBV6-1 to TRBJ2-6; D could derive from TRBD1 or TRBD2 (6 bases each). Looked up from germline, CDR1 is MNHNS and CDR2 is SASEGT. Between the trimmed V and J ends, which lost 7 bases and 2 bases, there was a span of 9 bases. CDR3 size: 14 residues. The CDR3 protein is CASKGGAGANVLTF. CDR3 coding DNA: TGTGCCAGCAAGGGGGGAGCTGGGGCCAACGTCCTGACTTTC.

This chain uses TRBV12-3 or TRBV12-4 with TRBJ1-5, with 11 bases identical to TRBD1. This CDR3 is built from 16 residues. After removal of 2 bases from V and 7 bases from J, the junction contained 7 bases not matched to a gene. Written as DNA, the CDR3 is TGTGCCAGCAGTTTATCTGGACAGGGGGCCAGACAGCCCCAGCATTTT. This encodes CASSLSGQGARQPQHF.

The J gene is TRBJ1-4, the V gene TRBV12-3 or TRBV12-4; D unclear. V dropped 4 bases and J dropped 7 bases, with 19 bases sitting between them. This CDR3 is 16 amino acids long. CDR3 nucleotides: TGTGCCAGCAGTTGGTCCGGGAGAACGCGGGGTGAAAAACTGTTTTTT. This gives the protein CASSWSGRTRGEKLFF.

In this sample, this clonotype turned up a few times. The chain links TRBV10-2 to TRBJ1-1; 9 nucleotides match TRBD1. This CDR3 region has 14 residues. Germline CDR1 reads WSHSY; CDR2 reads SAAADI. V was pared by 6 bases and J by 4 bases, with 6 bases of the junction left unmatched. CDR3 bases: TGCGCCAGCAGATACAGGGGGCCCGGCACTGAAGCTTTCTTT. Its protein product is CASRYRGPGTEAFF.

Comments on this clonotype: A much larger clone sits a single nucleotide away, making a read error possible. This rearrangement joins TRBV6-1 to TRBJ2-6; unclear D gene. Germline values: CDR1 MNHNS, CDR2 SASEGT. The CDR3 consists of 15 residues. The germline V and J ends were trimmed by 2 bases and 0 bases, with 5 bases remaining between them. CDR3 nucleotides: TGTGCCAGCAGTGAACAGAGCTCTGGGGCCAACGTCCTGACTTTC. This gives the protein CASSEQSSGANVLTF.

This clonotype has only a few counts. V is TRBV10-3 and J is TRBJ2-3; weak D call: TRBD2 (5 bases). Germline CDR1 and CDR2: ENHRY and SYGVKD. The CDR3 consists of 18 residues. V lost 11 bases and J lost 1, with 28 bases in between. The chain's CDR3 is CASPLGRYGDDGTDTQYF. DNA of the CDR3: TGTGCCTCCCCGCTGGGCAGGTACGGGGATGATGGCACAGATACGCAGTATTTT.